Each of the 8 T cell receptor beta chains below was sequenced from the same sample in a study of blood T cell repertoires in COVID-19. Clones were read by immunoSEQ multiplex PCR, and TCRdb kept only the in-frame ones, dropping some. The table lists approximately 120,000 clones, about 83% of them singletons. The specimen sequenced was peripheral blood. The receptors originated from an elderly man with active or convalescent COVID-19.

The gene calls are TRBV5-1 and TRBJ2-3; a possible D gene is TRBD2 (6 bases). This CDR3 comprises 15 residues. Trimming took off 5 bases at V and 2 bases at J, with 15 bases between the two ends. Germline V gene sequence: CDR1 SGHRS, CDR2 YFSETQ. In nucleotides, the CDR3 is TGCGCCAGCAGAGGGGACTCCCTCTCCACAGATACGCAGTATTTT. Amino acid sequence: CASRGDSLSTDTQYF.

The chain couples TRBV7-2 to TRBJ2-1; a possible D gene is TRBD2 (5 bases). Germline values: CDR1 SGHTA, CDR2 FQGNSA. The germline V and J ends were trimmed by 1 base and 6 bases, with 10 bases remaining between them. The CDR3 loop spans 14 amino acids. CDR3 DNA sequence: TGTGCCAGCAGCTTAGAACGGACTGGCAATGAGCAGTTCTTC. As protein: CASSLERTGNEQFF. The whole variable domain, filled in from reference TRBV7-2 and TRBJ2-1, reads GAGVSQSPSNKVTEKGKDVELRCDPISGHTALYWYRQSLGQGLEFLIYFQGNSAPDKSGLPSDRFSAERTGGSVSTLTIQRTQQEDSAVYLCASSLERTGNEQFFGPGTRLTVL.

Concerning this clone itself: The sample carries other DNA sequences with the same CDR3. Written as DNA, the CDR3 is TGTGCCAGCAGTTACTCTAACTACGAGCAGTACTTC. It codes for CASSYSNYEQYF. The rearrangement uses TRBV6-2 or TRBV6-3 and TRBJ2-7; D is unresolved. CDR1 is MNHEY, CDR2 SVGEGT, per germline. Trimming removed 0 bases from V and 3 bases from J, with 3 bases in between. This CDR3 has 12 amino acids.

J is TRBJ1-1 and V is TRBV10-3; 7 bases are shared with TRBD1. The CDR3 has 14 residues. Germline-derived CDR1 and CDR2 are ENHRY and SYGVKD. J was trimmed by 1 base and V by 4 bases; bases with no gene match: 3. The CDR3 loop is CAISVDRANTEAFF. Written as DNA, the CDR3 is TGTGCCATCAGTGTAGACAGGGCGAACACTGAAGCTTTCTTT.

The chain links TRBV6-5 to TRBJ2-3, with 15 bases matching TRBD2. The CDR3 runs 15 residues. Germline lookup yields CDR1 MNHEY and CDR2 SVGAGI. V gave up 4 bases and J gave up 7 bases; unmatched junction bases: 3. The CDR3 coding sequence is TGTGCCAGCAGTTCGGGACTAGCGGGGGGAAATACGCAGTATTTT. Amino acid sequence: CASSSGLAGGNTQYF.

This clone was counted between two and nine times. V usage is TRBV4-1 and J usage is TRBJ2-3; 7 nucleotides align to TRBD1. Trimming at V came to 6 bases and at J to 8 bases, leaving 17 bases not matched to a gene. Germline CDR1 reads MGHRA; CDR2 reads YSYEKL. There are 16 residues in the CDR3. The CDR3 nucleotides are TGCGCCAGCAGACCTGTCGGGACAGCTGCCCCGGGTACGCAGTATTTT. Amino acids: CASRPVGTAAPGTQYF.

The genes are TRBV11-3 and TRBJ2-7; the match to TRBD1 covers 7 bases. V trimming: 3 bases; J trimming: 3 bases; junction bases outside the gene matches: 8. Germline lookup yields CDR1 SGHNT and CDR2 YENEEA. The CDR3 is 15 residues long. The DNA of the CDR3 is TGTGCCAGCAGCTTGGGACAGAGGCCCCTCTACGAGCAGTACTTC. The encoded protein is CASSLGQRPLYEQYF.

The genes are TRBV3-1 (or the pseudogene TRBV3-2) and TRBJ2-5; 8 bases align to TRBD1. Per the germline V gene, CDR1 is LGHDT and CDR2 is YNNKEL (reference sequence). This CDR3 is built from 15 residues. V was clipped by 4 bases and J by 5 bases; unmatched bases: 9. This chain's CDR3 is CASSPEDRAGETQYF. The CDR3 DNA follows: TGTGCCAGCAGCCCAGAGGACAGGGCAGGGGAGACCCAGTACTTC.